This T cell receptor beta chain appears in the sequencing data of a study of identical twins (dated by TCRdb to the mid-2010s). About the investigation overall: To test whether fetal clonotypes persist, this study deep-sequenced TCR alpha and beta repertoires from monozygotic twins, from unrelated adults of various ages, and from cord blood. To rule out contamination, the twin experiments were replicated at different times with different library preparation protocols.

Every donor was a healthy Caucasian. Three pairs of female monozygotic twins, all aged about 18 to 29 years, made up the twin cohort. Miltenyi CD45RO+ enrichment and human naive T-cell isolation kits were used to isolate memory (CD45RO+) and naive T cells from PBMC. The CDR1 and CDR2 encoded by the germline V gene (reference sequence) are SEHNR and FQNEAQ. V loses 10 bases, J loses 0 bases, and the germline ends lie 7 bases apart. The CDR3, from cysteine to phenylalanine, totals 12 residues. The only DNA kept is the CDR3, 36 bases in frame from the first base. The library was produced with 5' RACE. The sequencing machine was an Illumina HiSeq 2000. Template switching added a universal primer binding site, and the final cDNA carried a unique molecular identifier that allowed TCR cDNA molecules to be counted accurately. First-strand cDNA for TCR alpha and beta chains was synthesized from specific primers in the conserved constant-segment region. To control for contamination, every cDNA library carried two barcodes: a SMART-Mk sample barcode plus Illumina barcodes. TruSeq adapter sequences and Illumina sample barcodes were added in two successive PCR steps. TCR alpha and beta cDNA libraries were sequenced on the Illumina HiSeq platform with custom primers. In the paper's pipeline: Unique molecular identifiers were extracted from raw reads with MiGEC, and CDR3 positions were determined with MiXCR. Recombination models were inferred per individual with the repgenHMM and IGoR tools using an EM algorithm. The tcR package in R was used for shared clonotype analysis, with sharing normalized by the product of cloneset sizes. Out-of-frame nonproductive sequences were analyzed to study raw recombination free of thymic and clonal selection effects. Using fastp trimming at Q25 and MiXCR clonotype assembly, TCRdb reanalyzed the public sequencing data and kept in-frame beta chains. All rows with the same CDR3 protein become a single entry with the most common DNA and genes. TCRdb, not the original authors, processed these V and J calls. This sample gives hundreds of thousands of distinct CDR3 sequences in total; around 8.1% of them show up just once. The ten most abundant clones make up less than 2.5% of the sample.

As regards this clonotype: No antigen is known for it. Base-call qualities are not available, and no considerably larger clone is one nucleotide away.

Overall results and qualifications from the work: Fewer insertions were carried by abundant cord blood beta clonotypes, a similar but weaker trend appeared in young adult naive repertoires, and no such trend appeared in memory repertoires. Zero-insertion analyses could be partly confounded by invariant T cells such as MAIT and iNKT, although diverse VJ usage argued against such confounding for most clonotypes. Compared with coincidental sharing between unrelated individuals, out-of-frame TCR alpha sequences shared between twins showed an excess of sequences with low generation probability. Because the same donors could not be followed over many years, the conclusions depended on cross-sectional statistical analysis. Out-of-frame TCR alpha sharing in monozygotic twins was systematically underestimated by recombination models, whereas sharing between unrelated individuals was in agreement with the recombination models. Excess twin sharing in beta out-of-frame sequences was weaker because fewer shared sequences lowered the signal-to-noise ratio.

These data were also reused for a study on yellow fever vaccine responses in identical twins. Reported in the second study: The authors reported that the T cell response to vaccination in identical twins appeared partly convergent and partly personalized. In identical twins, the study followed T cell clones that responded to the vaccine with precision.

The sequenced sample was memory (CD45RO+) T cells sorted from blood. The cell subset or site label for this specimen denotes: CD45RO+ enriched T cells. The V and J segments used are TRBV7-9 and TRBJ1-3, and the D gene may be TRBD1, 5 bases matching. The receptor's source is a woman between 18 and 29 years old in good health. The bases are TGTGCCACGACAGTCTCTGGAAACACCATATATTTT. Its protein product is CATTVSGNTIYF.